This T cell receptor (beta chain) was obtained from a study of shared clonotypes between healthy human individuals. Germline CDR1 and CDR2: SEHNR and FQNEAQ (reference sequence). The J segment lost 5 bases and the V segment lost 4 bases, leaving 21 bases of the junction unmatched. The CDR3 loop spans 19 amino acids. Measured with immunoSEQ multiplex PCR; TCRdb has only the in-frame clones, and not every one. This table has 1,500,000 or so clones, approximately 98.5% appearing once. This clonotype originated in a man aged 25-40 years in good health. This rearrangement joins TRBV7-9 to TRBJ2-7, with 9 nucleotides matching TRBD2. Sequenced input: naive CD4+ T cells sorted from blood. Stated subset: CD45RA+ positively selected. The CDR3 protein is CASSSYVGVGVAGVNEQYF. CDR3 DNA: TGTGCCAGCAGCTCTTATGTGGGGGTAGGGGTAGCGGGAGTCAACGAGCAGTACTTC. The entire variable domain, with the rest obtained from reference TRBV7-9 and TRBJ2-7, is as follows: DTGVSQNPRHKITKRGQNVTFRCDPISEHNRLYWYRQTLGQGPEFLTYFQNEAQLEKSRLLSDRFSAERPKGSFSTLEIQRTEQGDSAMYLCASSSYVGVGVAGVNEQYFGPGTRLTVT.